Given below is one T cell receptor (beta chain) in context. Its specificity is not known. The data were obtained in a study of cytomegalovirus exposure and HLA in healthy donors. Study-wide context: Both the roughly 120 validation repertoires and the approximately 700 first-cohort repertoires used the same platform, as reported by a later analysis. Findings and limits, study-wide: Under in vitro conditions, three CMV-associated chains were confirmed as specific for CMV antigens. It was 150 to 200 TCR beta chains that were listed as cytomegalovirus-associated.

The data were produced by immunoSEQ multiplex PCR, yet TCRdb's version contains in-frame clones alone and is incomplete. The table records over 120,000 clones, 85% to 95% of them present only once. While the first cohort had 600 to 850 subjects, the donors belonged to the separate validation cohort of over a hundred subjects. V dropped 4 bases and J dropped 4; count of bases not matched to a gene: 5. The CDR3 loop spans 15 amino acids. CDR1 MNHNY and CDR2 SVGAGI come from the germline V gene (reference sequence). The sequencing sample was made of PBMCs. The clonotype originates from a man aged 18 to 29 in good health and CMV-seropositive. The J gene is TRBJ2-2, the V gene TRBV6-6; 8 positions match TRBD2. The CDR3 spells CASSFAAGVTGELFF. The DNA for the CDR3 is TGTGCCAGCAGTTTCGCAGCGGGGGTCACCGGGGAGCTGTTTTTT.